These T cell receptor beta chains were read from a single sample in a study of T cell repertoires in cytomegalovirus infection. TCRdb re-called the reads with MiXCR, one entry per CDR3 protein. The sample holds around 250,000 distinct CDR3 sequences; 15% to 20% are singletons and the top ten take 40% to 55%. The specimen sequenced was CD8+ T cells from PBMCs. The receptor source for this set is a human donor in good health (CMV status not recorded). Some clones in this sample may be carry-over from other donors' samples. Each CDR3 is given with its conserved first and last residue. The D gene is left open where the match is weak. Expanded clones get a size class; other rows say once, few or many, or leave the size out.

-	14	TRBV29-1	-	TRBJ2-3	TGCAGCGTTGAGCGGAGTTTTAGCACAGATACGCAGTATTTT	CSVERSFSTDTQYF
-	15	TRBV4-3	-	TRBJ2-7	TGCGCCAGCAGCCAAGATCGAGGGGGGTTCTACGAGCAGTACTTC	CASSQDRGGFYEQYF
-	14	TRBV9	-	TRBJ2-5	TGTGCCAGCAGCGTAGGATTGTACCAAGAGACCCAGTACTTC	CASSVGLYQETQYF
few	15	TRBV2	TRBD1	TRBJ1-4	TGTGCCACCTCGGGGACAGGCTGGATGCGGGAAAAACTGTTTTTT	CATSGTGWMREKLFF
-	15	TRBV29-1	TRBD2	TRBJ2-1	TGCAGCGTCGAAGAACTAGCGGCGGATTACAATGAGCAGTTCTTC	CSVEELAADYNEQFF
many	15	TRBV7-9	TRBD1	TRBJ2-3	TGTGCCAGCAGATACCGGGACAGGCGCACAGATACGCAGTATTTT	CASRYRDRRTDTQYF
many	13	TRBV7-2	-	TRBJ1-1	TGTGCCAGCAGCTTTTATATCGACACTGAAGCTTTCTTT	CASSFYIDTEAFF
few	14	TRBV7-9	-	TRBJ1-1	TGTGCCAGCAGCTTAGCGGGACCTCTCACTGAAGCTTTCTTT	CASSLAGPLTEAFF
many	15	TRBV29-1	-	TRBJ2-2	TGCAGCGTTGTAGTTTCGAGGGGCATTTTCGGGGAGCTGTTTTTT	CSVVVSRGIFGELFF
few	12	TRBV7-9	-	TRBJ2-5	TGTGCCAGCAGCTTGGGTTATGAGACCCAGTACTTC	CASSLGYETQYF
many	16	TRBV28	-	TRBJ1-5	TGTGCCAGCAGTTTCCCAATCGGGTCCCCTAATCAGCCCCAGCATTTT	CASSFPIGSPNQPQHF
-	19	TRBV10-3	TRBD1	TRBJ2-7	TGTGCCATCAGTGATCCTACCGGGACAGGGATTACTATCTCCTACGAGCAGTACTTC	CAISDPTGTGITISYEQYF
many	13	TRBV11-1	-	TRBJ1-1	TGTGCCAGCGGGGGAATAATGAACACTGAAGCTTTCTTT	CASGGIMNTEAFF
few	14	TRBV19	-	TRBJ1-1	TGTGCCAGTAGTATGGGGTCTGAGAACACTGAAGCTTTCTTT	CASSMGSENTEAFF
-	14	TRBV28	-	TRBJ2-7	TGTGCCAGCAGTTTAAGGGGGGGGCTCGACGAGCAGTACTTC	CASSLRGGLDEQYF
many	14	TRBV27	TRBD1	TRBJ2-7	TGTGCCAGCAGTTCCGGGACAGGGTCGGGAGAGCAGTACTTC	CASSSGTGSGEQYF
many	17	TRBV7-6	TRBD1	TRBJ2-3	TGTGCCAGCAGACAATTGACCGGGACAGACCTCACAGATACGCAGTATTTT	CASRQLTGTDLTDTQYF
few	16	TRBV28	-	TRBJ1-2	TGTGCCAGCAGATCATCTCAGACAGGCAAAAACTATGGCTACACCTTC	CASRSSQTGKNYGYTF